This is a list of T cell receptor beta chains from one sample in a study of blood T cells in healthy people across ages. TCRdb ran MiXCR on the 5' RACE reads and lists one entry per CDR3 protein. The data contain 980,000 or so distinct CDR3 sequences, roughly 43% of them singletons. Sequencing was carried out using blood. These receptors were taken from a man younger than 40 in good health. Each CDR3 is given with its conserved first and last residue. The D gene is left open where the match is weak. Some rows mark clone size as missing; the rest say once, few, many or name a class of expanded clone.

D gene	J gene	V gene	clone size	CDR3 DNA	CDR3 protein
NA	TRBJ1-6	TRBV7-9	NA	TGTGCCAGCAGCTTACAGGAGCAGTATAATTCACCCCTCCACTTT	CASSLQEQYNSPLHF
NA	TRBJ1-5	TRBV30	few	TGTGCCTGGGACCGGAATAGCAATCAGCCCCAGCATTTT	CAWDRNSNQPQHF
NA	TRBJ2-1	TRBV4-3	NA	TGCGCCAGCAGCCAAGGAATGTACAATGAGCAGTTCTTC	CASSQGMYNEQFF
NA	TRBJ1-1	TRBV20-1	once	TGCAGTGCTAGCACAGGGTCTGGGAACACTGAAGCTTTCTTT	CSASTGSGNTEAFF
NA	TRBJ2-7	TRBV5-1	few	TGCGCCAGCAGCTTGGTGGGTGAAGTAGCATCCTACGAGCAGTACTTC	CASSLVGEVASYEQYF
NA	TRBJ2-1	TRBV10-3	NA	TGTGCCATCAGTGACTACACGCTAAACAATGAGCAGTTCTTC	CAISDYTLNNEQFF
TRBD1	TRBJ2-5	TRBV7-8	NA	TGTGCCAGCAGCTTAGAGGACAGGGAAGAGACCCAGTACTTC	CASSLEDREETQYF
NA	TRBJ2-1	TRBV7-2	NA	TGTGCCAGCAGCCGGGAACAAGGGAACAATGAGCAGTTCTTC	CASSREQGNNEQFF
NA	TRBJ2-1	TRBV21-1	NA	TGTGCCAGCAACAAGTTTAGGGAAGCGGGGGGGAACTTCAATGAGCAGTTCTTC	CASNKFREAGGNFNEQFF
TRBD1	TRBJ1-6	TRBV20-1	NA	TGCAGTGCCAAAGGACAGGGGTCCTATAATTCACCCCTCCACTTT	CSAKGQGSYNSPLHF
NA	TRBJ2-5	TRBV20-1	NA	TGCAGTGCTATCCACAGTCCTGAGACCCAGTACTTC	CSAIHSPETQYF
NA	TRBJ2-6	TRBV7-2	few	TGTGCCAGCAGCTTGCAGGGCCCCGTCCTGACTTTC	CASSLQGPVLTF
TRBD1	TRBJ1-5	TRBV6-5	NA	TGTGCCAGCGGCCAAAAACAGGGGAGCAATCAGCCCCAGCATTTT	CASGQKQGSNQPQHF
NA	TRBJ1-5	TRBV2	NA	TGTGCCAGCAAGGGAGGGCAGGGCGGTCAGCCCCAGCATTTT	CASKGGQGGQPQHF